These 24 T cell receptor beta chains share one sample of origin, sequenced in a study of blood T cell repertoires in COVID-19. TCRdb's table, derived via immunoSEQ multiplex PCR, lists solely in-frame clones and lacks some. The data hold almost 400,000 clones, with around 87% observed a single time. Sequenced input: peripheral blood. The receptors stem from a woman aged 55-75 years with COVID-19, enrolled during active disease.

The rearrangement joins TRBV4-2 to TRBJ2-7; 7 nucleotides match TRBD2. This CDR3 contains 15 residues. The germline CDR1 and CDR2 sequences are LGHNA and YNFKEQ. The V segment lost 4 bases and the J segment 7 bases; nucleotides outside the gene matches: 13. CDR3 amino acids: CASSRGGPVRDEQYF. The CDR3 region has the DNA TGTGCCAGCAGCCGCGGGGGTCCCGTCAGGGATGAGCAGTACTTC.

V and J are TRBV28 and TRBJ1-2, with D possibly matching TRBD1 (6 bases). The V gene lost 5 bases and the J gene lost 4 bases, with 11 bases spanning the gap. CDR1 is MDHEN, CDR2 SYDVKM, per germline. This CDR3 contains 13 residues. CDR3 sequence (DNA): TGTGCCAGCAGTGTGACAGGCCCCTATGGCTACACCTTC. It yields the protein CASSVTGPYGYTF.

V and J are TRBV6-5 and TRBJ1-1, with D unclear. The germline V and J ends were trimmed by 11 bases and 1 base, with 14 bases remaining between them. The CDR3 has 13 amino acids. Germline-derived CDR1 and CDR2 are MNHEY and SVGAGI. This CDR3 reads CAATQARNTEAFF. The CDR3 DNA sequence: TGTGCCGCAACCCAAGCAAGGAACACTGAAGCTTTCTTT.

The chain recombines TRBV28 with TRBJ1-4; tentatively, D is TRBD1 (5 bases). The CDR3 runs to 14 residues. V was trimmed by 5 bases and J by 0 bases, leaving 7 bases between them. Germline V gives CDR1 MDHEN, CDR2 SYDVKM. This CDR3 reads CASSPTATNEKLFF. CDR3 sequence (DNA): TGTGCCAGCAGTCCGACAGCAACTAATGAAAAACTGTTTTTT.

The chain couples TRBV5-1 to TRBJ2-2; D call uncertain. V was clipped by 2 bases and J by 7 bases, with 3 bases between them. Germline values: CDR1 SGHRS, CDR2 YFSETQ. CDR3 length equals 11 residues. In DNA, the CDR3 is TGCGCCAGCAGCTTCGGCGGGGAGCTGTTTTTT. Translation gives CASSFGGELFF.

The gene calls are TRBV27 and TRBJ2-2, with no clear D. The CDR3 has 13 amino acids. With 7 bases removed from V and 1 base from J, the gap between germline ends came to 7 bases. The germline CDR1 and CDR2 sequences are MNHEY and SMNVEV (reference sequence). The CDR3, as DNA: TGTGCCAGCACTACAGTGAACACCGGGGAGCTGTTTTTT. Its protein product is CASTTVNTGELFF.

This rearrangement joins TRBV19 to TRBJ1-2; 10 bases fit TRBD1. Germline V gene sequence: CDR1 LNHDA, CDR2 SQIVND (reference sequence). The J segment lost 4 bases and the V segment lost 3 bases, leaving 17 bases of the junction unmatched. CDR3 length: 19 amino acids. CDR3 loop: CASSMRPGPGQGIIYGYTF. The CDR3 DNA reads as TGTGCCAGTAGTATGCGTCCCGGCCCGGGACAGGGGATTATCTATGGCTACACCTTC.

This clone was observed a few times. The rearrangement uses TRBV10-1 and TRBJ1-1; TRBD1 might be the D (5 bases). In germline, CDR1 is WNHNN, CDR2 SYGVQD (reference sequence). This CDR3 region has 15 residues. V lost 0 bases to trimming and J lost 6 bases, with 14 bases between them. This CDR3 reads CASSESIGGEAEAFF. DNA of the CDR3: TGCGCCAGCAGTGAGTCTATCGGGGGTGAAGCTGAAGCTTTCTTT.

CDR3 loop: CASKGSTNEKLFF. CDR3 DNA sequence: TGTGCCAGCAAGGGGTCAACTAATGAAAAACTGTTTTTT. The chain recombines TRBV6-5 with TRBJ1-4, with D possibly matching TRBD1 (5 bases). Germline-derived CDR1 and CDR2 are MNHEY and SVGAGI. V lost 7 bases and J 0 bases, leaving 6 bases between the germline ends. The CDR3 consists of 13 residues.

V is TRBV2 and J is TRBJ1-2, with TRBD1 identical over 8 bases. With V trimmed by 6 bases and J by 8 bases, 8 bases remained unmatched. The CDR3 totals 13 residues. Germline CDR1 is SNHLY and CDR2 is FYNNEI. DNA for the CDR3: TGTGCCAGCAGAACGACAGGGGCGCCGGGCTACACCTTC. It encodes CASRTTGAPGYTF.

In its sample, this clone was seen a few times. The J gene is TRBJ1-5, the V gene TRBV15; D call uncertain. The CDR3 has 17 amino acids. V was shortened by 0 bases and J by 0 bases, with 12 bases between the two germline ends. Germline CDR1 LNHNV, CDR2 YYDKDF (reference sequence). The CDR3 reads CATSRDFTAYSNQPQHF. The CDR3 bases are TGTGCCACCAGCAGAGATTTTACAGCTTATAGCAATCAGCCCCAGCATTTT.

This chain connects TRBV9 to TRBJ2-1; no definite D call. Germline V lookup: CDR1 SGDLS, CDR2 YYNGEE. The CDR3 runs to 12 residues. The V and J ends lost 3 bases and 4 bases respectively, with 5 bases between them. CDR3 in amino acids: CASSGLYNEQFF. CDR3 DNA sequence: TGTGCCAGCAGCGGCCTATACAATGAGCAGTTCTTC.

V usage is TRBV3-1 (or the pseudogene TRBV3-2) and J usage is TRBJ1-2; TRBD1 matches at 10 bases. Germline CDR1 reads LGHDT; CDR2 reads YNNKEL (reference sequence). The V and J ends lost 6 bases and 5 bases, in that order; junction bases with no gene match: 9. This CDR3 spans 15 amino acids. The CDR3 DNA follows: TGTGCCAGCAGTGATACCGGGACAGGGGTTTATGGCTACACCTTC. Translation gives CASSDTGTGVYGYTF.

The genes are TRBV5-1 and TRBJ2-7, with 11 positions matching TRBD1. Germline-derived CDR1 and CDR2 are SGHRS and YFSETQ. CDR3 length: 16 residues. With V trimmed by 4 bases and J by 1 base, 7 bases remained unmatched. The CDR3 DNA follows: TGCGCCAGCAGCACCGGACAGGGGGCGAATTCCTACGAGCAGTACTTC. Amino acid sequence: CASSTGQGANSYEQYF.

This chain joins TRBV7-8 and TRBJ1-4; D is unresolved. The CDR3 is 15 residues long. Looked up from germline, CDR1 is SGHVS and CDR2 is FQNEAQ. V lost 5 bases and J 4 bases, leaving 14 bases between the germline ends. CDR3 DNA: TGTGCCAGCAGCCTCGACATTGATCTTAATGAAAAACTGTTTTTT. This sequence encodes CASSLDIDLNEKLFF.

The rearrangement links TRBV28 to TRBJ2-2; no clear D gene. V was cut by 6 bases and J by 5 bases, with 16 bases left in between. This CDR3 has 15 residues. The germline gives CDR1 MDHEN, CDR2 SYDVKM. CDR3 in amino acids: CASRDASPRTGELFF. CDR3 coding DNA: TGTGCCAGCAGAGATGCAAGCCCAAGAACCGGGGAGCTGTTTTTT.

This chain uses TRBV5-1 with TRBJ2-7, with 9 bases lining up with TRBD1. This CDR3 comprises 18 residues. The V and J ends lost 2 bases and 0 bases, in that order; junction bases with no gene match: 12. Germline V CDR1 and CDR2: SGHRS, YFSETQ. The CDR3 nucleotides read TGCGCCAGCAGCTTTTCCCCTAATACAGGGGGCTTCTCCTACGAGCAGTACTTC. Encoded protein: CASSFSPNTGGFSYEQYF.

The chain couples TRBV18 to TRBJ2-2; tentatively, D is TRBD2 (7 bases). Germline CDR1 reads KGHSH; CDR2 reads LQKENI. Between the trimmed V and J ends, which lost 3 bases and 2 bases, there was a span of 13 bases. The CDR3 loop spans 16 amino acids. CDR3 sequence (DNA): TGTGCCAGCTCACCTCCGGGGGGCTTAAACACCGGGGAGCTGTTTTTT. Amino acids: CASSPPGGLNTGELFF.

This chain connects TRBV19 to TRBJ2-7, with TRBD1 matching 9 bases. Trimming at V came to 5 bases and at J to 4 bases, leaving 6 bases not matched to a gene. Per the germline V gene, CDR1 is LNHDA and CDR2 is SQIVND (reference sequence). This CDR3 has 14 residues. The CDR3 coding sequence is TGTGCCAGTAGTTTTGGACAGGGGAGGTACGAGCAGTACTTC. It encodes CASSFGQGRYEQYF.

The genes are TRBV6-4 and TRBJ2-5; 9 positions agree with TRBD1. This CDR3 contains 13 residues. Germline-derived CDR1 and CDR2 are MRHNA and SNTAGT. Germline trimming cut 6 bases from V and 5 bases from J; bases unmatched to any gene: 4. The CDR3 nucleotides are TGTGCCAGCAGCAGGACAGGGGAGGAGACCCAGTACTTC. Protein product: CASSRTGEETQYF.

V is TRBV3-1 (or the pseudogene TRBV3-2) and J is TRBJ2-2; TRBD2 agrees at 7 bases. The CDR3 extends over 15 amino acids. Germline V gives CDR1 LGHDT, CDR2 YNNKEL (reference sequence). The V gene end was trimmed by 6 bases and the J gene end by 1 base; junction bases not matched to a gene: 5. The CDR3, as DNA: TGTGCCAGCAGTCCAGCGGGGCAGAACACCGGGGAGCTGTTTTTT. This translates into CASSPAGQNTGELFF.

The genes are TRBV28 and TRBJ2-7; 8 bases match TRBD1. V lost 1 base, J lost 9 bases, and 8 bases stayed unmatched. This CDR3 has 14 residues. Germline assignment: CDR1 MDHEN and CDR2 SYDVKM. The CDR3 region is CASSLLIPGGPQYF. In nucleotides, the CDR3 is TGTGCCAGCAGTTTATTGATCCCAGGGGGCCCGCAGTACTTC.

The chain links TRBV30 to TRBJ1-3, with D possibly matching TRBD1 (5 bases). Per germline, CDR1 GTSNPN and CDR2 SVGIG (reference sequence). This CDR3 spans 13 amino acids. Trimming took 0 bases from V and 4 from J, leaving 7 bases between them. CDR3 region: CAWSVQEGNTIYF. The CDR3 coding sequence is TGTGCCTGGAGTGTACAGGAAGGAAACACCATATATTTT.

The gene calls are TRBV7-8 and TRBJ2-2; a possible D gene is TRBD2 (5 bases). The CDR3 contains 16 residues. Trimming took off 5 bases at V and 0 bases at J, with 13 bases between the two ends. Per germline, CDR1 SGHVS and CDR2 FQNEAQ. CDR3 loop: CASSPMAAANTGELFF. The CDR3 DNA reads TGTGCCAGCAGCCCAATGGCAGCGGCGAACACCGGGGAGCTGTTTTTT.